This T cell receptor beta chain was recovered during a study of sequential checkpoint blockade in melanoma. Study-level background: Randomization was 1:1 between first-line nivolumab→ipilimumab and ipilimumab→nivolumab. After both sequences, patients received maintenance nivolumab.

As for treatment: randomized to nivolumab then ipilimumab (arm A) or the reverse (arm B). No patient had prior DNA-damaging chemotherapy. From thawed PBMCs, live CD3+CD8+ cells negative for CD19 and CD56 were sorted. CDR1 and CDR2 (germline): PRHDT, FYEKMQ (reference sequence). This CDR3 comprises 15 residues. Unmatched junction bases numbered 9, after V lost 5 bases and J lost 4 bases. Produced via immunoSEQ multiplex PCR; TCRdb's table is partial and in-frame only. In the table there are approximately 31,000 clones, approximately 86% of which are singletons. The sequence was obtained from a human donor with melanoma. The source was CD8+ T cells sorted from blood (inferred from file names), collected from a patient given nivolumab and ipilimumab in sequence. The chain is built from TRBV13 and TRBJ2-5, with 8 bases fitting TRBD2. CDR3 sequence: CASSPSLAGLETQYF. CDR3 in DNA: TGTGCCAGCAGCCCCTCGCTAGCGGGCCTAGAGACCCAGTACTTC.